The 31 T cell receptor beta chains below come from one sample, sequenced in a study of cytomegalovirus exposure and HLA in healthy donors. Primers for the PCR totalled 60 Vbeta and 13 Jbeta. Measured with immunoSEQ multiplex PCR; TCRdb has only the in-frame clones, and not every one. The sample lists around 50,000 clones; roughly 72% were seen once. Material for sequencing was PBMCs. The receptor source for this set is a woman in her 50s in good health and CMV-seropositive.

V is TRBV27 and J is TRBJ2-3; tentatively, D is TRBD1 (7 bases). Trimming left V 9 bases short and J 12 bases short, with 25 bases between. CDR1 is MNHEY and CDR2 is SMNVEV in the germline V gene (reference sequence). This CDR3 region has 14 residues. The CDR3 reads CASGGQGELIRQYF. Here the CDR3 DNA reads TGTGCCAGTGGGGGGCAGGGGGAATTGATCCGCCAGTATTTT.

The chain combines TRBV7-9 with TRBJ2-1; TRBD1 aligns across 7 bases. Germline CDR1 reads SEHNR; CDR2 reads FQNEAQ (reference sequence). The J segment lost 7 bases and the V segment lost 1 base, leaving 4 bases of the junction unmatched. The CDR3 spans 14 residues. As DNA, the CDR3 is TGTGCCAGCAGCTTAGACTACAGGGGAAATGAGCAGTTCTTC. This gives the protein CASSLDYRGNEQFF. The whole variable domain, remainder taken from reference TRBV7-9 and TRBJ2-1, is DTGVSQNPRHKITKRGQNVTFRCDPISEHNRLYWYRQTLGQGPEFLTYFQNEAQLEKSRLLSDRFSAERPKGSFSTLEIQRTEQGDSAMYLCASSLDYRGNEQFFGPGTRLTVL.

The chain joins TRBV7-2 to TRBJ2-1; tentatively, D is TRBD2 (6 bases). The germline V gene has CDR1 SGHTA and CDR2 FQGNSA. The CDR3 extends over 14 amino acids. Trimming took off 1 base at V and 4 bases at J, with 8 bases between the two ends. The CDR3 is CASSLGREYNEQFF. The CDR3 DNA sequence: TGTGCCAGCAGCTTAGGACGGGAGTACAATGAGCAGTTCTTC.

The rearrangement links TRBV5-1 to TRBJ2-7; maybe TRBD2 (6 bases). The germline gives CDR1 SGHRS, CDR2 YFSETQ. This CDR3 comprises 14 residues. V lost 2 bases to trimming and J lost 7 bases, with 16 bases between them. In DNA form, the CDR3 reads TGCGCCAGCAGCTTAGTACTAGCACCCAGGGAGCAGTACTTC. Translated: CASSLVLAPREQYF.

The CDR3 DNA reads as TGTGCCAGCAGCCCGCCGCAACAGGGATATGGCTACACCTTC. Amino acids: CASSPPQQGYGYTF. The chain combines TRBV5-4 with TRBJ1-2; the D gene is possibly TRBD1 (6 bases). This CDR3 region has 14 residues. From germline, CDR1 is SGHNT and CDR2 YYREEE (reference sequence). Between the trimmed V and J ends, which lost 4 bases and 5 bases, there was a span of 15 bases.

The chain links TRBV30 to TRBJ1-5, with D unresolved. The CDR3 loop spans 13 amino acids. Germline V gives CDR1 GTSNPN, CDR2 SVGIG (reference sequence). V dropped 4 bases and J dropped 3 bases, with 10 bases sitting between them. The CDR3 DNA is TGTGCCTGGACGGGTGACGCCAATCAGCCCCAGCATTTT. Protein: CAWTGDANQPQHF.

This sequence joins TRBV5-1 and TRBJ1-2, with 8 nucleotides matching TRBD1. V gave up 6 bases and J gave up 3 bases; unmatched junction bases: 10. The germline V gene has CDR1 SGHRS and CDR2 YFSETQ. The CDR3 has 15 amino acids. CDR3 residues: CASKRQGATDYGYTF. The CDR3 region has the DNA TGCGCCAGCAAGCGGCAGGGGGCAACGGACTATGGCTACACCTTC.

The chain carries TRBV4-1 and TRBJ1-2, with D tentatively TRBD1 (5 bases). V lost 3 bases and J 4 bases, leaving 12 bases between the germline ends. The CDR3 totals 14 residues. Germline V gene sequence: CDR1 MGHRA, CDR2 YSYEKL. Written as DNA, the CDR3 is TGCGCCAGCAGCCAGCCCTGGGACTTCTATGGCTACACCTTC. It specifies CASSQPWDFYGYTF.

This clone was found a few times. This chain connects TRBV28 to TRBJ1-2; D not resolved. CDR1 is MDHEN and CDR2 is SYDVKM in the germline V gene. The CDR3 consists of 15 residues. Trimming stripped 5 bases from V and 2 bases from J, with 15 bases between. As DNA, the CDR3 is TGTGCCAGCAGTCGAACCACCGGGTCCAACTATGGCTACACCTTC. It translates to CASSRTTGSNYGYTF.

This rearrangement joins TRBV5-1 to TRBJ2-5; 12 nucleotides line up with TRBD2. The CDR3 is 15 residues long. The V segment lost 4 bases and the J segment 3 bases; nucleotides outside the gene matches: 4. Germline values: CDR1 SGHRS, CDR2 YFSETQ. The CDR3 sequence is CASSPSGGAEETQYF. CDR3 DNA: TGCGCCAGCAGCCCTAGCGGGGGGGCCGAAGAGACCCAGTACTTC.

The chain is built from TRBV27 and TRBJ2-7; 9 nucleotides align to TRBD1. CDR1 is MNHEY, CDR2 SMNVEV, per germline (reference sequence). Unmatched junction bases numbered 2, after V lost 2 bases and J lost 3 bases. This CDR3 contains 14 residues. DNA for the CDR3: TGTGCCAGCAGTTTAAGGGACAGGGTCTACGAGCAGTACTTC. This codes for CASSLRDRVYEQYF.

The chain joins TRBV7-3 to TRBJ2-3; 11 nucleotides align to TRBD2. V lost 1 base, J lost 5 bases, and 8 bases stayed unmatched. The CDR3 contains 17 residues. The germline V gene has CDR1 SGHTA and CDR2 FQGTGA. DNA of the CDR3: TGTGCCAGCAGCTTAAGCCCGGGAGGACTAGCGGGAGATACGCAGTATTTT. Protein: CASSLSPGGLAGDTQYF.

The chain couples TRBV27 to TRBJ1-6; 7 nucleotides match TRBD1. V gave up 8 bases and J gave up 10 bases; unmatched junction bases: 14. The CDR3 is 15 residues long. Per germline, CDR1 MNHEY and CDR2 SMNVEV (reference sequence). The CDR3 region has the DNA TGTGCCAGCCGTAGGGAAGGGACAGCTAGATCACCCCTCCACTTT. Its translation is CASRREGTARSPLHF.

This clone was seen a few times. The chain couples TRBV4-2 to TRBJ2-1; 9 positions match TRBD2. Looked up from germline, CDR1 is LGHNA and CDR2 is YNFKEQ. This CDR3 region has 16 residues. Trimming removed 3 bases from V and 7 bases from J; junction bases left unmatched: 10. CDR3 amino acids: CASSQESGRNSNEQFF. Here the CDR3 DNA reads TGTGCCAGCAGCCAGGAAAGCGGGAGGAACAGTAATGAGCAGTTCTTC.

The chain joins TRBV28 to TRBJ1-1, with D tentatively TRBD1 (6 bases). CDR3 length: 18 amino acids. V lost 3 bases and J 1 base, leaving 21 bases between the germline ends. Germline CDR1 is MDHEN and CDR2 is SYDVKM. The CDR3 loop is CASSFIGRMGARNTEAFF. In DNA form, the CDR3 reads TGTGCCAGCAGTTTTATCGGGCGCATGGGGGCCCGGAACACTGAAGCTTTCTTT.

This clone was seen a few times. This chain connects TRBV7-8 to TRBJ2-7; TRBD2 aligns across 12 bases. V was clipped by 5 bases and J by 0 bases; unmatched bases: 8. CDR1 and CDR2 (germline): SGHVS, FQNEAQ. The CDR3 totals 17 residues. The CDR3 bases are TGTGCCAGCAGCCGGACGACTAGCGGGAGCGCCTCCTACGAGCAGTACTTC. Translated, it gives CASSRTTSGSASYEQYF.

V is TRBV30 and J is TRBJ2-7; no firm D call. CDR3 length: 11 amino acids. Germline CDR1 is GTSNPN and CDR2 is SVGIG (reference sequence). Trimming took off 2 bases at V and 1 base at J, with 3 bases between the two ends. CDR3 amino acids: CAWSLSYEQYF. CDR3 nucleotide sequence: TGTGCCTGGAGTCTTTCCTACGAGCAGTACTTC. Looking up the rest from reference TRBV30 and TRBJ2-7 gives the full variable domain: SQTIHQWPATLVQPVGSPLSLECTVEGTSNPNLYWYRQAAGRGLQLLFYSVGIGQISSEVPQNLSASRPQDRQFILSSKKLLLSDSGFYLCAWSLSYEQYFGPGTRLTVT.

This rearrangement joins TRBV6-1 to TRBJ2-1; 7 bases fit TRBD1. This CDR3 comprises 16 residues. Unmatched junction bases numbered 7, after V lost 3 bases and J lost 2 bases. The germline V gene has CDR1 MNHNS and CDR2 SASEGT. CDR3 loop: CASSDEDRRPYNEQFF. Here the CDR3 DNA reads TGTGCCAGCAGTGATGAGGACAGGAGGCCCTACAATGAGCAGTTCTTC.

This clone was detected only once. The V gene is TRBV11-2, the J gene TRBJ1-2, with D uncertain. V lost 5 bases, J lost 10 bases, and 11 bases lay in between. In germline, CDR1 is SGHAT, CDR2 FQNNGV. The CDR3 is 11 residues long. The CDR3, as DNA: TGTGCCAGCAGCCCTGGTGAGGACTACACCTTC. Its translation: CASSPGEDYTF.

The gene calls are TRBV7-2 and TRBJ1-1, with 7 positions matching TRBD1. Germline assignment: CDR1 SGHTA and CDR2 FQGNSA. The CDR3 consists of 17 residues. J lost 0 bases, V lost 5 bases, and 12 bases had no gene match. The CDR3 DNA sequence: TGTGCCAGCAGCGCATCCGGGACAGCGAGTTTGAACACTGAAGCTTTCTTT. Encoded protein: CASSASGTASLNTEAFF.

This clone has only one observation. The chain employs TRBV27 and TRBJ1-6, with 9 positions matching TRBD1. The germline V gene encodes CDR1 MNHEY and CDR2 SMNVEV (reference sequence). The CDR3 extends over 17 amino acids. With V trimmed by 10 bases and J by 0 bases, 10 bases remained unmatched. This CDR3 is CATSWTGARSYNSPLHF. The CDR3 DNA is TGTGCCACCTCTTGGACAGGGGCCCGCTCCTATAATTCACCCCTCCACTTT.

This chain links TRBV19 with TRBJ2-7, with D hard to call. CDR1 and CDR2 from the germline V gene are LNHDA and SQIVND (reference sequence). This CDR3 spans 15 amino acids. V lost 5 bases and J 0 bases, leaving 14 bases between the germline ends. The CDR3, as DNA: TGTGCCAGTAGTCCCTGGGCAGAGAGCTCCTACGAGCAGTACTTC. It translates to CASSPWAESSYEQYF.

CDR3: CASTTGTVSYEQYF. Here the CDR3 DNA reads TGTGCCAGCACCACCGGGACTGTATCCTACGAGCAGTACTTC. V and J are TRBV2 and TRBJ2-7, with a possible D match to TRBD2 (6 bases). CDR1 is SNHLY and CDR2 is FYNNEI in the germline V gene. Trimming took 7 bases from V and 1 from J, leaving 14 bases between them. The CDR3 length is 14 residues.

V and J are TRBV18 and TRBJ1-3; the D is unclear. The V gene's germline CDR1 is KGHSH and CDR2 LQKENI. The CDR3 loop spans 15 amino acids. The V gene lost 6 bases and the J gene lost 4 bases, with 16 bases spanning the gap. CDR3 nucleotide sequence: TGTGCCAGCTCGCCCAACCTAAAACAGGGAAACACCATATATTTT. The encoded protein is CASSPNLKQGNTIYF.

This chain connects TRBV15 to TRBJ1-1; D is undetermined. This CDR3 region has 15 residues. The germline V gene has CDR1 LNHNV and CDR2 YYDKDF (reference sequence). V dropped 0 bases and J dropped 2 bases, with 10 bases sitting between them. The CDR3 loop is CATSRDKSLNTEAFF. CDR3 DNA sequence: TGTGCCACCAGCAGAGATAAGAGTCTTAACACTGAAGCTTTCTTT.

The chain links TRBV6-6 to TRBJ1-2; a possible D gene is TRBD1 (5 bases). V lost 6 bases to trimming and J lost 5 bases, with 16 bases between them. There are 14 residues in the CDR3. The germline gives CDR1 MNHNY, CDR2 SVGAGI (reference sequence). The CDR3 DNA reads as TGTGCCAGCAGGCCCGGGGGGAGGCCGTATGGCTACACCTTC. Protein sequence: CASRPGGRPYGYTF.

The chain couples TRBV28 to TRBJ1-1; TRBD1 is a possible D gene (6 bases). This CDR3 contains 14 residues. Trimming removed 6 bases from V and 10 bases from J, with 21 bases in between. Germline values: CDR1 MDHEN, CDR2 SYDVKM. The CDR3 reads CASSSPGTQRRAFF. Here the CDR3 DNA reads TGTGCCAGCAGCTCCCCCGGGACACAGCGTCGAGCTTTCTTT.

This clone turned up a few times. This chain uses TRBV5-6 with TRBJ2-7; 11 bases are a match to TRBD1. The CDR3 runs to 14 residues. Germline V lookup: CDR1 SGHDT, CDR2 YYEEEE. V trimming: 4 bases; J trimming: 4 bases; junction bases outside the gene matches: 4. The CDR3 loop reads CASSVGQGDYEQYF. The DNA of the CDR3 is TGTGCCAGCAGCGTGGGACAGGGGGATTACGAGCAGTACTTC.

The rearrangement links TRBV6-1 to TRBJ2-3; D might be TRBD2 (6 bases). The ends were cut back, 10 bases at V and 2 bases at J, with 10 bases in the middle. The CDR3 has 12 residues. Looked up from germline, CDR1 is MNHNS and CDR2 is SASEGT. The CDR3 sequence: CATRLDTDTQYF. CDR3 coding DNA: TGTGCCACGAGACTAGACACAGATACGCAGTATTTT.

The genes are TRBV19 and TRBJ2-7; 7 nucleotides line up with TRBD1. V lost 6 bases, J lost 3 bases, and 5 bases stayed unmatched. This CDR3 comprises 13 residues. Germline V gene data show CDR1 as LNHDA and CDR2 as SQIVND (reference sequence). CDR3: CASSLTGNYEQYF. The CDR3 DNA follows: TGTGCCAGTAGCCTGACAGGGAACTACGAGCAGTACTTC.

V gene TRBV15 combines with J gene TRBJ2-7, with 11 bases aligning to TRBD1. The V gene end was trimmed by 0 bases and the J gene end by 2 bases; junction bases not matched to a gene: 3. The CDR3 is made up of 16 amino acids. Looked up from germline, CDR1 is LNHNV and CDR2 is YYDKDF (reference sequence). CDR3 region: CATSRDTGQGAYEQYF. The CDR3 DNA follows: TGTGCCACCAGCAGAGATACGGGACAGGGGGCCTACGAGCAGTACTTC.